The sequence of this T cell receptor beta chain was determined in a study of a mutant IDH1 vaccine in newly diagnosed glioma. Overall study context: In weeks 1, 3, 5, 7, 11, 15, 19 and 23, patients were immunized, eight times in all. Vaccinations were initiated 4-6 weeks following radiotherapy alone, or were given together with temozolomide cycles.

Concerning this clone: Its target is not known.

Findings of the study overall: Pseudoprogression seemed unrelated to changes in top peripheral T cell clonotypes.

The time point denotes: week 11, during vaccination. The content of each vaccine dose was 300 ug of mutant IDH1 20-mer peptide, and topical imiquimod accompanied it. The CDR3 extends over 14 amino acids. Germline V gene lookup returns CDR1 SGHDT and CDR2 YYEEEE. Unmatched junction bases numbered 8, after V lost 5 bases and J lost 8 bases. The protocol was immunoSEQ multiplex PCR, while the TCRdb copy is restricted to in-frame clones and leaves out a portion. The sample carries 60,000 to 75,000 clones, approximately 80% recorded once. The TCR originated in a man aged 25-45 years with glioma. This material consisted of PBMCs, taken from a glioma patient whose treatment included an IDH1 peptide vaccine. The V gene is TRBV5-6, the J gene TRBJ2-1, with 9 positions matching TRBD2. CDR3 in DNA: TGTGCCAGCAGTCTAGCGGGGCCCTGGGATGAGCAGTTCTTC. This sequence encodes CASSLAGPWDEQFF.